This is a list of T cell receptor beta chains from one sample in a study of spatial heterogeneity in lung cancer. TCRdb re-analysed the 5' RACE reads in MiXCR, keeping a single row per CDR3 protein. This sample has fewer than 9,500 distinct CDR3 sequences, with 9.7% found just once. The sequencing used normal lung tissue next to the tumor, collected at surgery. These receptor sequences come from a male donor with early-stage non-small cell lung cancer. CDR3s leave out the opening cysteine and the closing phenylalanine or tryptophan.

v_call,cdr3_aa
TRBV10-3,AISNKAGAGEQF
TRBV29-1,SVRQGTDQPQH
TRBV6-1,ASSEVYRGAEAF
TRBV20-1,SAPPLAGGGEQY
TRBV10-3,AISEPDPQVGGYT
TRBV4-1,ASSQGQHQETQY
TRBV7-9,ASSLVSTEAF
TRBV5-1,ASSLQPGDQPQH
TRBV11-3,ASRSRDKDQETQY
TRBV7-9,ATRWTNTGELF
TRBV12-3/TRBV12-4,ASRFGGSGEKLF
TRBV5-5,ASSRTGVASSSYEQY
TRBV6-5,ASSYSWPNTDTQY
TRBV20-1,SADSYGYT
TRBV5-1,ASSLSGVYNEQF
TRBV5-1,ASSMGLNNEQF
TRBV6-2/TRBV6-3,ASSGGQHRTNYGYT
TRBV3-1,ASSWTGGENEQY
TRBV7-8,ASSSKGPRTSGSRGTDTQY
TRBV13,ASSSRGPSYEQY
TRBV29-1,SVTSGAYNEQF
TRBV5-1,ASTIWEGPDTQY
TRBV29-1,SVSGQGRETQY
TRBV7-8,ASSISGTPSDEQF
TRBV4-3,ASSRNTGGGTGELF
TRBV5-1,ASLEPSGTGDEKLF
TRBV7-9,ASSFSASNEQF
TRBV6-6,ASTNPGLAGADTQY
TRBV19,ASSMGGSYNEQF
TRBV6-5,ASSYSRGRPIDEQF
TRBV6-2/TRBV6-3,ASSILARPGELF
TRBV4-1,ASSLRGGWDGYT
TRBV14,ASSRLGHANTYEQY
TRBV28,ASSRGTRYQETQY
TRBV24-1,ATSDSATGDQAF
TRBV27,ASSLLRGGLDSPLH
TRBV20-1,SAKLAGGLSYNEQF